The present T cell receptor beta chain was sequenced within a study of blood T cell repertoires in COVID-19. V dropped 4 bases and J dropped 7 bases, with 12 bases sitting between them. Germline CDR1 SGHRS, CDR2 YFSETQ. CDR3 length: 14 amino acids. Original processing methods: From reference gene primer amplification, estimates of nucleated cell counts were derived. TCRdb's copy holds only in-frame clones and misses some; the assay was immunoSEQ multiplex PCR. V and J calls and clone size come straight from that table; D and trimming were deduced from the DNA. Counted here are 150,000 to 200,000 clones, roughly 80% occurring once; the ten biggest clones make up approximately 2.4%.

This clonotype was obtained from a human donor with acute or convalescent COVID-19. The donor label of this sample is uncertain. The sample consisted of peripheral blood. The chain carries TRBV5-1 and TRBJ1-6; D unclear. The CDR3 loop is CASSPDGGNSPLHF. DNA for the CDR3: TGCGCCAGCAGCCCTGACGGAGGGAATTCACCCCTCCACTTT.